The following is a TCR beta chain sequence with its context. Its antigen remains unknown. Germline trimming cut 3 bases from V and 5 bases from J; bases unmatched to any gene: 18. This CDR3 is built from 18 residues. Per the germline V gene, CDR1 is MNHEY and CDR2 is SMNVEV (reference sequence). This entry belongs to a study of T cell repertoires in cytomegalovirus infection. At the level of the study: In public TCR beta signatures, there were indications of both CMV infection and matching HLA type.

Study observations and caveats: Clonotypes of TCR beta that were HLA-C-restricted and CMV-specific dominated the ex vivo response. Cumulative public TCR beta family frequency identified carriers of CMV plus the relevant HLA.

TCRdb ran MiXCR on the reads and lists one entry per CDR3 protein. Of about 530,000 distinct CDR3 sequences listed, about 25% were seen once; the top ten hold 13%. The specimen was PBMCs. This clonotype was sampled from a human donor in good health (CMV status not recorded). Some clones in this sample may be carry-over from other donors' samples. This sequence joins TRBV27 and TRBJ2-5; 7 nucleotides align to TRBD2. The CDR3 protein is CASSFGVGAGATAETQYF. The CDR3 DNA reads TGTGCCAGCAGTTTCGGGGTCGGGGCGGGAGCGACGGCGGAGACCCAGTACTTC.